A single sample is the source of the 10 T cell receptor beta chains below, sequenced in a study of blood T cells in healthy people across ages. Together with a sample-barcoded 5' primer, a J-beta primer mix was included in a second PCR lasting roughly 7 to 11 cycles. MiXCR, applied by TCRdb to the 5' RACE reads, yields one record per CDR3 protein. The data contain more than 900,000 distinct CDR3 sequences, almost 30% of them seen just once; the ten biggest clones take up around 9.6%. The sample was also linked to a second study, of T cells of mothers and their children.

Sample: blood. The receptors shown here come from a woman aged 40 to 50 in good health.

The table lists this clonotype with a few counts. The chain uses TRBV20-1 and TRBJ1-6; D is ambiguous. This CDR3 is built from 14 residues. Deletions cut 0 bases from V and 6 bases from J, with 9 bases between. CDR1 and CDR2 (germline): DFQATT, SNEGSKA (reference sequence). Written as DNA, the CDR3 is TGCAGTGCTAGAGATCAGAAGGGTAATTCACCCCTCCACTTT. Protein product: CSARDQKGNSPLHF.

The rearrangement uses TRBV28 and TRBJ1-1, with D tentatively TRBD1 (6 bases). The V end was cut by 10 bases, the J end by 4 bases, with 13 bases between. Looked up from germline, CDR1 is MDHEN and CDR2 is SYDVKM. The CDR3 runs to 12 residues. CDR3 residues: CATSGAATEAFF. The CDR3 DNA is TGTGCCACCTCAGGGGCTGCCACTGAAGCTTTCTTT. Together with reference TRBV28 and TRBJ1-1, the CDR3 gives the full variable domain: DVKVTQSSRYLVKRTGEKVFLECVQDMDHENMFWYRQDPGLGLRLIYFSYDVKMKEKGDIPEGYSVSREKKERFSLILESASTNQTSMYLCATSGAATEAFFGQGTRLTVV.

This chain links TRBV20-1 with TRBJ2-3, with a tentative D call TRBD2 (6 bases). From germline, CDR1 is DFQATT and CDR2 SNEGSKA (reference sequence). The CDR3 spans 15 residues. V was clipped by 0 bases and J by 6 bases, with 16 bases between them. The CDR3 region has the DNA TGCAGTGCTAGAGATCTTGAGGGGCTAGCGGATACGCAGTATTTT. Translated, it gives CSARDLEGLADTQYF.

The rearrangement links TRBV29-1 to TRBJ2-4; 7 nucleotides line up with TRBD1. CDR3 length: 13 amino acids. V shed 3 bases and J 5 bases; nucleotides not matched to a gene: 4. The germline V gene has CDR1 SQVTM and CDR2 ANQGSEA. Written as DNA, the CDR3 is TGCAGCGTTGAGCAGGGGGTGGAAAACATTCAGTACTTC. Residues: CSVEQGVENIQYF. The whole variable domain, filled in from reference TRBV29-1 and TRBJ2-4, reads SAVISQKPSRDICQRGTSLTIQCQVDSQVTMMFWYRQQPGQSLTLIATANQGSEATYESGFVIDKFPISRPNLTFSTLTVSNMSPEDSSIYLCSVEQGVENIQYFGAGTRLSVL.

Comment on this clonotype: A much larger clone differs from this one at a single base, so this may be a read error. J is TRBJ2-6 and V is TRBV3-1; maybe TRBD2 (6 bases). The germline V gene has CDR1 LGHDT and CDR2 YNNKEL (reference sequence). The CDR3 spans 14 residues. The CDR3 bases are TGTGCCAGCAGACGGGACTCTGGGGCCAACGTCCGGACTTTC. Protein sequence: CASRRDSGANVRTF.

This clonotype turned up a few times. This CDR3 reads CASRGDVGANYGYTF. The CDR3, as DNA: TGCGCCAGCAGGGGGGACGTAGGGGCTAACTATGGCTACACCTTC. This sequence joins TRBV5-1 and TRBJ1-2; a weak D match, TRBD1 (5 bases). Germline V gene data show CDR1 as SGHRS and CDR2 as YFSETQ. V gave up 5 bases and J gave up 0 bases, with 14 bases separating them. This CDR3 comprises 15 residues. Filled out from reference TRBV5-1 and TRBJ1-2, the complete variable domain reads KAGVTQTPRYLIKTRGQQVTLSCSPISGHRSVSWYQQTPGQGLQFLFEYFSETQRNKGNFPGRFSGRQFSNSRSEMNVSTLELGDSALYLCASRGDVGANYGYTFGSGTRLTVV.

This clonotype showed up many times. This chain links TRBV5-1 with TRBJ2-7, with a tentative D call TRBD2 (6 bases). This CDR3 region has 14 residues. The germline V gene has CDR1 SGHRS and CDR2 YFSETQ. V lost 2 bases to trimming and J lost 0 bases, with 9 bases between them. DNA for the CDR3: TGCGCCAGCAGCTTCTTGGAGGGCTCCTACGAGCAGTACTTC. This encodes CASSFLEGSYEQYF.

V and J are TRBV7-9 and TRBJ1-3, with no clear D. This CDR3 has 14 residues. The V gene's germline CDR1 is SEHNR and CDR2 FQNEAQ (reference sequence). Trimming removed 5 bases at V and 1 base at J, with 9 bases between. CDR3 nucleotide sequence: TGTGCCAGCAGCCTATTCAAGTCTGGAAACACCATATATTTT. Its translation: CASSLFKSGNTIYF.

This chain links TRBV20-1 with TRBJ1-1, with D possibly TRBD1 on 6 matching bases. Germline V gives CDR1 DFQATT, CDR2 SNEGSKA (reference sequence). V lost 5 bases and J lost 0, with 10 bases in between. The CDR3 is made up of 13 amino acids. The CDR3 loop reads CSAGDTLNTEAFF. DNA for the CDR3: TGCAGTGCTGGGGACACATTGAACACTGAAGCTTTCTTT.

The chain joins TRBV4-1 to TRBJ2-3, with D perhaps matching TRBD1 or TRBD2 (5 bases each). Germline V gives CDR1 MGHRA, CDR2 YSYEKL. Trimming left V 5 bases short and J 6 bases short, with 15 bases between. The CDR3 totals 14 residues. The CDR3 region is CASSSDPGADTQYF. CDR3 bases: TGCGCCAGCAGCTCCGACCCCGGGGCGGATACGCAGTATTTT.